This section outlines one T cell receptor (beta chain) sequence together with its context. The antigen is unknown. The data were taken from a study of cytomegalovirus exposure and HLA in healthy donors. Study-level findings and limits: Among the sequence variants, a highly shared cluster was likely an artifact of sequencing. The majority of CMV-associated TCR beta chains were reported as apparently HLA-restricted in a later analysis. Trimming of TCR beta V- and J-genes showed a link, identified in a later analysis, to a missense DCLRE1C variant.

Trimming stripped 4 bases from V and 1 base from J, with 10 bases between. The germline V gene encodes CDR1 SQVTM and CDR2 ANQGSEA. The CDR3 extends over 13 amino acids. With 60 Vbeta and 13 Jbeta primers, the PCR was carried out. Method: immunoSEQ multiplex PCR; TCRdb's copy keeps in-frame clones and lacks some. The sample holds over 150,000 clones, roughly 80% seen once. The chain carries TRBV29-1 and TRBJ2-5; D is undetermined. The receptor's source is a boy younger than 10 in good health and CMV-seronegative. Sample: PBMCs. The CDR3: CSVGAYTQETQYF. CDR3 DNA: TGCAGCGTTGGGGCTTACACCCAAGAGACCCAGTACTTC.